The clone carrying this T cell receptor (beta chain) was recorded once. Antigen unknown. This CDR3 is 13 amino acids long. The V end was cut by 2 bases, the J end by 2 bases, with 6 bases between. The germline V gene has CDR1 KGHSH and CDR2 LQKENI. The sample is drawn from a study of cytomegalovirus exposure and HLA in healthy donors. Findings of the study overall: A missense DCLRE1C variant was associated with V- and J-gene trimming of TCR beta chains in a later analysis, and an independent cohort replicated the association. Analyses of presence and absence presupposed an approximately uniform sequencing depth across donors. Researchers reported that a few CMV-associated chains were confirmed in vitro as CMV antigen-specific.

Primers: 60 Vbeta forward and 13 Jbeta reverse. The repertoire was sequenced with immunoSEQ multiplex PCR; TCRdb's copy has only in-frame clones and lacks some. The repertoire holds some 130,000 clones, with just under 85% as singletons. The sequence was obtained from a boy aged 2 to 10 in good health and CMV-seronegative. The rearrangement links TRBV18 to TRBJ2-5, with D possibly being TRBD1 (6 bases). The specimen was PBMCs. This CDR3 is CASSPGQQETQYF. DNA of the CDR3: TGTGCCAGCTCACCAGGACAGCAAGAGACCCAGTACTTC.